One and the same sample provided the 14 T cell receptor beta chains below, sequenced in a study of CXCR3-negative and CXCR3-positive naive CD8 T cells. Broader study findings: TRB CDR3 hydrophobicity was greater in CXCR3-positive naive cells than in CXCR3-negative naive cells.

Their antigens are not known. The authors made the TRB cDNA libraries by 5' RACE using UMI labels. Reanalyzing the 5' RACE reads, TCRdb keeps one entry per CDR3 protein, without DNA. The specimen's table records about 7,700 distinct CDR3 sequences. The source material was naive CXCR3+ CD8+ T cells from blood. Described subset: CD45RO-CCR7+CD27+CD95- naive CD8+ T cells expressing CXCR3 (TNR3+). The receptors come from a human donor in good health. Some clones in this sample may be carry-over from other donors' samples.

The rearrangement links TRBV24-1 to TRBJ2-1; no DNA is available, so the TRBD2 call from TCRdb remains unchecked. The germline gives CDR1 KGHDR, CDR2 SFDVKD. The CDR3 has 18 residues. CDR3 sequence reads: CATSDTRTSGREYNEQFF.

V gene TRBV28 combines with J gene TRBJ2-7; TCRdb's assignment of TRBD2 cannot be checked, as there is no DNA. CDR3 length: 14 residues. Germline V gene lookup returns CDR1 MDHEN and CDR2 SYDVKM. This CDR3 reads CASSPGPGPYEQYF.

The CDR3 here is CATSRGGGTGNEKLFF. The chain carries TRBV15 and TRBJ1-4; TCRdb reports TRBD1, a call that lacks DNA to check it against. The CDR3 loop spans 16 amino acids. Germline V lookup: CDR1 LNHNV, CDR2 YYDKDF (reference sequence).

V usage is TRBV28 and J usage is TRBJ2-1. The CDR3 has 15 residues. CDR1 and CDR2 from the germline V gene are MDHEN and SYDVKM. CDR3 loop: CASSLTPSSYNEQFF.

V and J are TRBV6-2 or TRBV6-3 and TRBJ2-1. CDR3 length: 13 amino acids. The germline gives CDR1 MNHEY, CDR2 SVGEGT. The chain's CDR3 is CASSYSKGNEQFF.

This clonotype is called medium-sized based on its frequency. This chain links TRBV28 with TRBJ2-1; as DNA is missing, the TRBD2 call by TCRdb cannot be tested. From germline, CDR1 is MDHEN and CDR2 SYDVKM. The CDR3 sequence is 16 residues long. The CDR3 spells CASSTPAESSYNEQFF.

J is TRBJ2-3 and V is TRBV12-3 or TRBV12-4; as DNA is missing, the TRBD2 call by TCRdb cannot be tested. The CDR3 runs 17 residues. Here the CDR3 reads CASSSLRLAEPLDTQYF.

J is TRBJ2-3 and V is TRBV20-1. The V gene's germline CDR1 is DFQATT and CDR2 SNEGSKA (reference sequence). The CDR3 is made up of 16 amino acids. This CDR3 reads CSARDFRLEHTDTQYF.

The CDR3 spells CSVEARLGTGVF. J is TRBJ2-1 and V is TRBV29-1; as DNA is missing, the TRBD1 call by TCRdb cannot be tested. CDR3 length: 12 residues. Germline V gives CDR1 SQVTM, CDR2 ANQGSEA.

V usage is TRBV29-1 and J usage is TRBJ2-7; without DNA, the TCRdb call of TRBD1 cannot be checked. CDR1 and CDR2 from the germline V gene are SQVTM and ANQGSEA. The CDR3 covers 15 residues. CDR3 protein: CSVLLPGQGSYEQYF.

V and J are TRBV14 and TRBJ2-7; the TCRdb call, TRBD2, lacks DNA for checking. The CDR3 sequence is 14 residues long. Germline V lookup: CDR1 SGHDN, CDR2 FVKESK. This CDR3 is CASSPGASSYEQYF.

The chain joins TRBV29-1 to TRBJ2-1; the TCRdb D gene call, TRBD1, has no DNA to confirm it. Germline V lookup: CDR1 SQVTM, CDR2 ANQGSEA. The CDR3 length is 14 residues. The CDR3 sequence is CSAKRTGSGNEQFF.

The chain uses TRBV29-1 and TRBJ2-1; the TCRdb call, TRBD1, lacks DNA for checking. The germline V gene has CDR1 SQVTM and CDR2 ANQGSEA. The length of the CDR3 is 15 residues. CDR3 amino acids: CSVARQGDAYNEQFF.

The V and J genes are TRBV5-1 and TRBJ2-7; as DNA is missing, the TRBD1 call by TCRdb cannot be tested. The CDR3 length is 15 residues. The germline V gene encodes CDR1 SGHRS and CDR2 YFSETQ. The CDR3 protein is CASSPGTGDRDEQYF. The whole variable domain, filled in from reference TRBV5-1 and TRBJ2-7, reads KAGVTQTPRYLIKTRGQQVTLSCSPISGHRSVSWYQQTPGQGLQFLFEYFSETQRNKGNFPGRFSGRQFSNSRSEMNVSTLELGDSALYLCASSPGTGDRDEQYFGPGTRLTVT.